This T cell receptor beta chain originates from a study of metastatic and nonmetastatic thyroid tumors. The CDR3 extends over 11 amino acids. Germline loops: CDR1 KGHDR, CDR2 SFDVKD. V was trimmed by 6 bases and J by 4 bases, leaving 6 bases between them. Before thyroid surgery, none of the patients had received any treatment. Overall study results and limits: Reports indicated that malignant thyroid tumors showed significantly higher TCR beta diversity than benign nodules did, in blood and tumor.

Details on this clone: Its specificity is unknown.

As processed by the authors: Construction of a distant-metastasis classifier for papillary thyroid cancer relied on CDR3 differences across clinicopathological groups. TCRdb reprocessed the PCR reads via MiXCR. None of the V and J calls come from the authors' own analysis; TCRdb made them. The repertoire holds 3,000 to 4,000 clones, about a third seen once, with 40% to 55% in the top ten. The V call is TRBV24-1, the J call TRBJ2-7; D is possibly TRBD2 (6 bases). Material: tumor tissue. This TCR was sampled from a female donor with papillary thyroid cancer or a benign thyroid nodule (not recorded which). Some clones in this sample may be carry-over from other donors' samples. This CDR3 reads CATSSGYEQYF. The CDR3 DNA follows: TGTGCCACCAGTAGCGGGTACGAGCAGTACTTC.